This section outlines one T cell receptor beta chain sequence together with its context. CDR3 size: 12 residues. V lost 3 bases and J 7 bases, leaving 12 bases between the germline ends. CDR1 is GTSNPN and CDR2 is SVGIG in the germline V gene (reference sequence). Enrolled through a virtual design, the participants were between roughly 18 and 100 years of age and came from 24 US areas. Donors of Cohort 3 who recovered were those that had two negative PCRs, clearance, or symptom resolution. The data were taken from a study of blood T cell repertoires in COVID-19. At the level of the study: Specimens from acute and convalescent COVID-19 originated in the United States, Italy and Spain.

Only in-frame clones appear in the TCRdb table, and some are missing; sequencing was by immunoSEQ multiplex PCR. The sample holds a few hundred thousand clones; 85% are singletons and the top ten take 15% to 20%. The genes are TRBV30 and TRBJ1-2, with D possibly being TRBD1 (5 bases). The sequenced material came from PBMCs or T cells enriched from blood (not recorded which). The clonotype comes from a man between 35 and 55 years old who had recovered from COVID-19. For the CDR3, the DNA is TGTGCCTGGAGGTCAGGGAGGGGTGGCTACACCTTC. It encodes CAWRSGRGGYTF. The entire variable domain, with the rest obtained from reference TRBV30 and TRBJ1-2, is as follows: SQTIHQWPATLVQPVGSPLSLECTVEGTSNPNLYWYRQAAGRGLQLLFYSVGIGQISSEVPQNLSASRPQDRQFILSSKKLLLSDSGFYLCAWRSGRGGYTFGSGTRLTVV.